This T cell receptor (beta chain) was captured by sequencing in a study of post-analysis software for immune sequencing data. As for the study in general: As for disease course, relapsing-remitting, secondary progressive and progressive-relapsing multiple sclerosis were all included. Study-wide findings and caveats: Patients used several TRBV segments, including TRBV5-6, TRBV5-1 and TRBV20-1, more often than controls. Co-batched samples clustered tightly together by F measure.

Worth noting for this clonotype: Antigen specificity is unknown.

V shed 0 bases and J shed 3 bases, with 22 bases lying between them. CDR1 and CDR2 (germline): SGHRS, YFSETQ. CDR3 length: 18 amino acids. Unique molecular identifiers were built into the TCR beta cDNA libraries. TCRdb recomputed calls from the PCR reads with MiXCR, one row per CDR3 protein. The sample lists 400,000 to 500,000 distinct CDR3 sequences, 35% to 45% seen once, with about 7.6% in the top ten. Sequenced sample: blood. This TCR was sampled from a girl aged 2 to 10 with multiple sclerosis. V usage is TRBV5-1 and J usage is TRBJ2-7, with D perhaps TRBD1 (5 bases). In DNA form, the CDR3 reads TGCGCCAGCAGCTTGGAGGGCCGGACAAGTCGCTACTACTACGAGCAGTACTTC. Its translation: CASSLEGRTSRYYYEQYF.